These 15 T cell receptor beta chains share one sample of origin, sequenced in a study of cytomegalovirus exposure and HLA in healthy donors. 13 Jbeta primers and 60 Vbeta primers were used for the PCR. Data came from immunoSEQ multiplex PCR; TCRdb stores just in-frame clones and leaves some out. The sample includes approximately 92,000 clones, around 86% of them seen just once. The sequencing input was PBMCs. The source of these receptors is a woman aged 65 to 85 in good health and CMV-seropositive.

This chain uses TRBV9 with TRBJ1-1; D is possibly TRBD1 (5 bases). Per germline, CDR1 SGDLS and CDR2 YYNGEE. V was clipped by 4 bases and J by 0 bases, with 13 bases between them. The CDR3 spans 15 residues. The CDR3 DNA sequence: TGTGCCAGCAGCCCGCGACAGAGTTTGAACACTGAAGCTTTCTTT. It translates to CASSPRQSLNTEAFF.

J is TRBJ2-5 and V is TRBV30; 9 bases fit TRBD2. The germline gives CDR1 GTSNPN, CDR2 SVGIG (reference sequence). The CDR3 has 16 amino acids. Trimming took 0 bases from V and 4 from J; bases not matched to a gene: 9. The CDR3 region has the DNA TGTGCCTGGAGTGTACCTAGCGGGACATTCGGAGAGACCCAGTACTTC. It codes for CAWSVPSGTFGETQYF.

This chain joins TRBV6-1 and TRBJ2-7; 7 bases match TRBD1. Per the germline V gene, CDR1 is MNHNS and CDR2 is SASEGT. This CDR3 is 15 amino acids long. Germline trimming cut 6 bases from V and 1 base from J; bases unmatched to any gene: 9. CDR3 protein: CASSGQDKTSYEQYF. Here the CDR3 DNA reads TGTGCCAGCAGCGGACAGGACAAAACTTCCTACGAGCAGTACTTC.

This rearrangement joins TRBV7-9 to TRBJ1-1; D is unclear. The CDR3 contains 13 residues. CDR1 SEHNR and CDR2 FQNEAQ come from the germline V gene (reference sequence). Trimming shortened V by 3 bases and J by 1 base, and 6 bases separated the two germline ends. The CDR3 nucleotides are TGTGCCAGCAGCTTTCAGGAGAACACTGAAGCTTTCTTT. Encoded protein: CASSFQENTEAFF.

V gene TRBV5-3 combines with J gene TRBJ2-5; 9 bases map to TRBD1. TRBV5-3 carries the ORF label, with uncertain function. The CDR3 runs to 15 residues. The junction had 7 bases not matched to a gene; V was cut back by 5 bases and J by 2 bases. The CDR3 sequence: CARRTGTGRQETQYF. The CDR3 DNA reads as TGTGCCAGAAGGACCGGGACAGGGAGACAAGAGACCCAGTACTTC.

V gene TRBV18 combines with J gene TRBJ2-1, with D possibly being TRBD1 (6 bases). CDR1 KGHSH and CDR2 LQKENI come from the germline V gene. V was pared by 0 bases and J by 5 bases, with 11 bases between. The CDR3 contains 15 residues. CDR3 DNA: TGTGCCAGCTCACCACCTTCCAGGGGAGACAATGAGCAGTTCTTC. It specifies CASSPPSRGDNEQFF. Full variable domain (remainder filled in from reference TRBV18 and TRBJ2-1): NAGVMQNPRHLVRRRGQEARLRCSPMKGHSHVYWYRQLPEEGLKFMVYLQKENIIDESGMPKERFSAEFPKEGPSILRIQQVVRGDSAAYFCASSPPSRGDNEQFFGPGTRLTVL.

The chain links TRBV19 to TRBJ1-2, with 8 bases lining up with TRBD1. With 5 bases clipped from V and 3 bases from J, the junction kept 2 bases outside the gene matches. CDR3 length: 13 amino acids. Germline CDR1 is LNHDA and CDR2 is SQIVND (reference sequence). CDR3 sequence: CASSPQGDYGYTF. Written as DNA, the CDR3 is TGTGCCAGTAGTCCACAGGGGGACTATGGCTACACCTTC.

The table lists this clone with a count of one. The V call is TRBV7-2, the J call TRBJ1-2; D call uncertain. V shed 2 bases and J shed 7 bases, with 17 bases lying between them. Germline V gene data show CDR1 as SGHTA and CDR2 as FQGNSA. The CDR3 is made up of 15 amino acids. The CDR3 loop is CASSLYGIGVGGYTF. CDR3 bases: TGTGCCAGCAGCTTATACGGAATCGGGGTAGGTGGCTACACCTTC.

This clone was counted a single time. The chain links TRBV6-5 to TRBJ2-3; D may be TRBD2 (6 bases). Germline-derived CDR1 and CDR2 are MNHEY and SVGAGI. This CDR3 is built from 14 residues. Trimming took off 6 bases at V and 2 bases at J, with 12 bases between the two ends. The chain's CDR3 is CASRLGGSTDTQYF. The CDR3 DNA reads as TGTGCCAGCAGACTCGGAGGGTCCACAGATACGCAGTATTTT.

The chain joins TRBV5-6 to TRBJ2-7; possible D gene TRBD1, 6 bases. The germline gives CDR1 SGHDT, CDR2 YYEEEE. Trimming took off 6 bases at V and 7 bases at J, with 17 bases between the two ends. The CDR3 contains 13 residues. The CDR3 loop is CASTKQGSGEQYF. The CDR3 DNA reads TGTGCCAGCACAAAACAGGGATCGGGGGAGCAGTACTTC.

CDR3 in amino acids: CASSLVGQMNTEAFF. The DNA for the CDR3 is TGTGCCAGCAGCTTAGTTGGACAGATGAACACTGAAGCTTTCTTT. The genes are TRBV7-9 and TRBJ1-1; D is perhaps TRBD1 (6 bases). Between the trimmed V and J ends, which lost 1 base and 0 bases, there was a span of 9 bases. Per germline, CDR1 SEHNR and CDR2 FQNEAQ (reference sequence). This CDR3 comprises 15 residues.

A few counts support this clone. The chain is built from TRBV7-2 and TRBJ2-4; D is undetermined. The germline CDR1 and CDR2 sequences are SGHTA and FQGNSA. The CDR3 extends over 15 amino acids. V was pared by 5 bases and J by 7 bases, with 18 bases between. The CDR3, as DNA: TGTGCCAGCAGCCTAAGAGGCTCTACGGCGAACATTCAGTACTTC. It is translated as CASSLRGSTANIQYF.

This chain joins TRBV27 and TRBJ2-4; 7 bases map to TRBD1. CDR1 and CDR2 (germline): MNHEY, SMNVEV (reference sequence). This CDR3 comprises 19 residues. V lost 7 bases to trimming and J lost 0 bases; unmatched junction nucleotides: 18. The CDR3 is CASNPPTGRHILAKNIQYF. The CDR3 region has the DNA TGTGCCAGCAACCCCCCGACAGGGCGACATATACTAGCCAAAAACATTCAGTACTTC.

The rearrangement joins TRBV5-6 to TRBJ1-2; D is unclear. CDR3 length equals 14 residues. CDR1 is SGHDT and CDR2 is YYEEEE in the germline V gene. V shed 4 bases and J shed 8 bases, with 18 bases lying between them. The DNA of the CDR3 is TGTGCCAGCAGCCCGAAAATCGAGAATTCCGGCTACACCTTC. It specifies CASSPKIENSGYTF.

This clone was counted a single time. J is TRBJ2-5 and V is TRBV7-9; D might be TRBD1 (6 bases). The CDR3 totals 11 residues. Trimming took 2 bases from V and 9 from J, leaving 7 bases between them. Germline CDR1 is SEHNR and CDR2 is FQNEAQ (reference sequence). CDR3: CASSLTGPQYF. CDR3 bases: TGTGCCAGCAGCTTAACAGGGCCCCAGTACTTC.